This T cell receptor beta chain was recorded in a study of blood T cell repertoires in COVID-19. Study information: The United States, Italy and Spain supplied acute and convalescent COVID-19 samples.

In the original processing: Scientists estimated how many nucleated cells there were by amplifying reference gene primers. Profiled with immunoSEQ multiplex PCR; TCRdb holds only in-frame clones, not every one. That table furnishes V, J and clone size, whereas the DNA furnished D and trimming. Among around 420,000 clones listed, approximately 91% were seen once. Study members were between about 18 and 95 years old and lived in fewer than 30 US regions. Cohort placement rested on clinical history that participants reported themselves. This CDR3 contains 14 residues. The germline gives CDR1 SGHRS, CDR2 YFSETQ. The V and J ends lost 2 bases and 3 bases respectively, with 11 bases between them.

Sequenced material: PBMCs or T cells enriched from blood (not recorded which). The clonotype originates from a woman aged 40 to 50 with acute COVID-19. The rearrangement links TRBV5-1 to TRBJ1-2; a possible D gene is TRBD1 (5 bases). The CDR3 nucleotides are TGCGCCAGCAGCTTTCAGGGTGATGACTATGGCTACACCTTC. This codes for CASSFQGDDYGYTF. Drawing the rest from reference TRBV5-1 and TRBJ1-2, the complete variable domain is KAGVTQTPRYLIKTRGQQVTLSCSPISGHRSVSWYQQTPGQGLQFLFEYFSETQRNKGNFPGRFSGRQFSNSRSEMNVSTLELGDSALYLCASSFQGDDYGYTFGSGTRLTVV.